These 26 T cell receptor beta chains originate from one sample sequenced in a study of control samples from healthy donors and cancer patients. TCRdb keeps only in-frame clones here, not all; method: immunoSEQ multiplex PCR. Altogether some 140,000 clones are present, approximately 91% being singletons, with the ten largest covering approximately 8.6%. The material sequenced was blood. Source of these receptors: a woman aged 25 to 39 in good health.

This clone showed up just a few times. The CDR3 sequence is CATSDPGQGAGETQYF. CDR3 in DNA: TGTGCCACCAGTGATCCGGGACAGGGGGCGGGGGAGACCCAGTACTTC. V usage is TRBV24-1 and J usage is TRBJ2-5, with 12 bases matching TRBD1. Unmatched junction bases numbered 6, after V lost 3 bases and J lost 5 bases. There are 16 residues in the CDR3. Germline V lookup: CDR1 KGHDR, CDR2 SFDVKD.

The J gene is TRBJ2-7, the V gene TRBV5-6, with D possibly being TRBD2 (6 bases). This CDR3 spans 14 amino acids. Per germline, CDR1 SGHDT and CDR2 YYEEEE. V lost 1 base and J lost 4, with 12 bases in between. The CDR3 sequence is CASSLYGLLYEQYF. DNA for the CDR3: TGTGCCAGCAGCTTGTACGGACTACTATACGAGCAGTACTTC.

The chain couples TRBV5-6 to TRBJ1-1; TRBD1 might be the D (5 bases). Trimming left V 1 base short and J 4 bases short, with 17 bases between. Per germline, CDR1 SGHDT and CDR2 YYEEEE. The length of the CDR3 is 16 residues. CDR3 residues: CASSLLSGAGGTEAFF. For the CDR3, the DNA is TGTGCCAGCAGCTTGTTATCCGGGGCGGGGGGCACTGAAGCTTTCTTT.

This clone turned up a few times. V gene TRBV19 combines with J gene TRBJ2-4; TRBD2 agrees at 11 bases. Germline CDR1 is LNHDA and CDR2 is SQIVND (reference sequence). This CDR3 region has 14 residues. After removal of 8 bases from V and 7 bases from J, the junction contained 7 bases not matched to a gene. The CDR3 is CASGTSGSGNIQYF. In nucleotides, the CDR3 is TGTGCCAGTGGAACTAGCGGGAGCGGGAACATTCAGTACTTC.

A single count supports this clone. The rearrangement links TRBV25-1 to TRBJ2-7, with 13 bases lining up with TRBD2. With V trimmed by 4 bases and J by 5 bases, 5 bases remained unmatched. Germline V CDR1 and CDR2: MGHDK, SYGVNS. The CDR3 totals 15 residues. DNA of the CDR3: TGTGCCAGCAGTGTCGGGACTAGCGGGACCCACGAGCAGTACTTC. Translated: CASSVGTSGTHEQYF.

This clone came up once. CDR3 in DNA: TGCGCCAGCAGCTTGACTAGCGGGAAAGCGGATACGCAGTATTTT. Its translation: CASSLTSGKADTQYF. The chain joins TRBV5-1 to TRBJ2-3; the match to TRBD2 covers 10 bases. The CDR3 extends over 15 amino acids. V lost 1 base, J lost 6 bases, and 5 bases stayed unmatched. Germline V gives CDR1 SGHRS, CDR2 YFSETQ.

The chain couples TRBV6-5 to TRBJ1-6; TRBD1 matches at 7 bases. In germline, CDR1 is MNHEY, CDR2 SVGAGI. V shed 2 bases and J 10 bases; nucleotides not matched to a gene: 5. The CDR3 is 14 amino acids. As DNA, the CDR3 is TGTGCCAGCAGTTACGGGCAGGGGGGGTCACCCCTCCACTTT. Translated, it gives CASSYGQGGSPLHF.

The CDR3 region has the DNA TGTGCCAGCAGGGGAGCGGAGAGCTCCTACAATGAGCAGTTCTTC. This gives the protein CASRGAESSYNEQFF. The chain is built from TRBV2 and TRBJ2-1; D might be TRBD2 (5 bases). V dropped 6 bases and J dropped 0 bases, with 12 bases sitting between them. The CDR3 is 15 amino acids. Per the germline V gene, CDR1 is SNHLY and CDR2 is FYNNEI.

V usage is TRBV2 and J usage is TRBJ2-5; D is undetermined. V gave up 4 bases and J gave up 5 bases, with 11 bases separating them. The CDR3 length is 13 residues. Germline CDR1 is SNHLY and CDR2 is FYNNEI. CDR3 protein: CASSVDGRETQYF. The CDR3 DNA sequence: TGTGCCAGCAGTGTTGACGGTAGGGAGACCCAGTACTTC.

This chain links TRBV20-1 with TRBJ2-6; D call uncertain. Germline V gives CDR1 DFQATT, CDR2 SNEGSKA (reference sequence). CDR3 length equals 14 residues. V lost 3 bases to trimming and J lost 0 bases, with 6 bases between them. The CDR3 reads CSASDISGANVLTF. The DNA for the CDR3 is TGCAGTGCTAGTGACATCTCTGGGGCCAACGTCCTGACTTTC.

J is TRBJ2-3 and V is TRBV6-6; D perhaps matches TRBD1 (6 bases). Germline lookup yields CDR1 MNHNY and CDR2 SVGAGI (reference sequence). The germline V and J ends were trimmed by 6 bases and 0 bases, with 13 bases remaining between them. This CDR3 contains 15 residues. CDR3: CASRQGIGSTDTQYF. The CDR3 coding sequence is TGTGCCAGCAGACAGGGCATAGGTAGCACAGATACGCAGTATTTT.

This clone appeared once. V is TRBV4-1 and J is TRBJ1-5; D is ambiguous. From germline, CDR1 is MGHRA and CDR2 YSYEKL. The CDR3 runs 15 residues. V lost 3 bases and J 4 bases, leaving 13 bases between the germline ends. The CDR3 bases are TGCGCCAGCAGCCACTCCCCTGGGCAAAATCAGCCCCAGCATTTT. This sequence encodes CASSHSPGQNQPQHF.

The V and J genes are TRBV15 and TRBJ1-2, with 9 bases lining up with TRBD1. The germline V gene encodes CDR1 LNHNV and CDR2 YYDKDF (reference sequence). V shed 5 bases and J 5 bases; nucleotides not matched to a gene: 3. The CDR3 consists of 13 residues. The CDR3: CATSPGQGYGYTF. In DNA form, the CDR3 reads TGTGCCACCAGCCCGGGACAGGGTTATGGCTACACCTTC.

This chain uses TRBV7-3 with TRBJ2-5; no definite D call. The CDR3 runs 13 residues. CDR1 and CDR2 from the germline V gene are SGHTA and FQGTGA. The V and J ends lost 2 bases and 4 bases respectively, with 8 bases between them. Here the CDR3 DNA reads TGTGCCAGCAGCTTATCGGGCGCAGAGACCCAGTACTTC. Translating gives CASSLSGAETQYF.

The genes are TRBV19 and TRBJ2-5; 8 bases align to TRBD1. CDR3 length equals 14 residues. The germline V gene has CDR1 LNHDA and CDR2 SQIVND (reference sequence). The ends lost 0 bases at V and 5 bases at J; junction bases unmatched: 2. CDR3 in DNA: TGTGCCAGTAGTATAGATACAGGGGGGGAGACCCAGTACTTC. The encoded protein is CASSIDTGGETQYF.

The genes are TRBV3-1 (or the pseudogene TRBV3-2) and TRBJ1-6; 8 bases match TRBD1. CDR1 LGHDT and CDR2 YNNKEL come from the germline V gene (reference sequence). Trimming cost V 6 bases and J 7 bases; bases outside gene matches: 8. This CDR3 has 15 amino acids. CDR3 in amino acids: CASRSQGAWNSPLHF. CDR3 bases: TGTGCCAGCAGGTCGCAGGGGGCATGGAATTCACCCCTCCACTTT.

This chain uses TRBV10-1 with TRBJ2-3; TRBD1 might be the D (5 bases). V shed 1 base and J shed 3 bases, with 11 bases lying between them. There are 15 residues in the CDR3. The germline V gene encodes CDR1 WNHNN and CDR2 SYGVQD (reference sequence). CDR3: CASSEWAGITDTQYF. CDR3 in DNA: TGCGCCAGCAGTGAGTGGGCAGGGATTACAGATACGCAGTATTTT.

The rearrangement uses TRBV19 and TRBJ1-5; D is undetermined. Germline V lookup: CDR1 LNHDA, CDR2 SQIVND (reference sequence). CDR3 size: 13 residues. Trimming removed 3 bases from V and 1 base from J, with 4 bases in between. CDR3 nucleotides: TGTGCCAGTAGTATGGTCAGCAATCAGCCCCAGCATTTT. Translating gives CASSMVSNQPQHF.

The rearrangement links TRBV4-1 to TRBJ2-1, with 11 bases lining up with TRBD1. Per germline, CDR1 MGHRA and CDR2 YSYEKL. CDR3 length: 14 amino acids. The V gene end was trimmed by 1 base and the J gene end by 9 bases; junction bases not matched to a gene: 2. The CDR3 here is CASSQGDRGGEQFF. CDR3 nucleotides: TGCGCCAGCAGCCAAGGGGACAGGGGGGGTGAGCAGTTCTTC.

As to this clone: The junction departs from germline at one end; a sequencing error may be responsible. The chain uses TRBV2 and TRBJ1-2, with D uncertain. Germline V CDR1 and CDR2: SNHLY, FYNNEI. The length of the CDR3 is 11 residues. CDR3 in DNA: TGTGCCAGCAGGGAAGTAGATGGCTACACCTTC. As protein: CASREVDGYTF.

The CDR3 DNA sequence: TGTGCCAGCAGTTCTACCCCAGGGGACAACCAGCCCCAGCATTTT. This sequence encodes CASSSTPGDNQPQHF. This rearrangement joins TRBV28 to TRBJ1-5; perhaps TRBD1 as D (6 bases). Trimming pared 4 bases from V and 7 bases from J, leaving 17 bases between. The CDR3 is 15 amino acids. Germline values: CDR1 MDHEN, CDR2 SYDVKM.

The J gene is TRBJ1-5, the V gene TRBV6-1; unclear D gene. V lost 3 bases and J 1 base, leaving 7 bases between the germline ends. This CDR3 region has 14 residues. In germline, CDR1 is MNHNS, CDR2 SASEGT. CDR3 sequence (DNA): TGTGCCAGCAGTGAGAATGGAAGCAATCAGCCCCAGCATTTT. Translation gives CASSENGSNQPQHF.

The V call is TRBV29-1, the J call TRBJ1-4; D gene unclear. Trimming left V 3 bases short and J 8 bases short, with 10 bases between. The CDR3 is 12 amino acids. Germline lookup yields CDR1 SQVTM and CDR2 ANQGSEA. The CDR3 spells CSVDSGGEKLFF. The CDR3 nucleotides are TGCAGCGTTGACAGCGGTGGGGAAAAACTGTTTTTT.

This clone has only a few counts. The rearrangement uses TRBV9 and TRBJ2-1; 7 bases match TRBD2. V gave up 3 bases and J gave up 0 bases; unmatched junction bases: 6. Germline V gives CDR1 SGDLS, CDR2 YYNGEE. The CDR3 is 16 amino acids. This CDR3 reads CASSAQRTSSYNEQFF. The CDR3 bases are TGTGCCAGCAGCGCACAACGGACTAGCTCCTACAATGAGCAGTTCTTC.

The rearrangement uses TRBV11-2 and TRBJ2-7; the match to TRBD1 covers 7 bases. Germline CDR1 reads SGHAT; CDR2 reads FQNNGV. This CDR3 is built from 16 residues. J was trimmed by 7 bases and V by 5 bases; bases with no gene match: 17. CDR3 nucleotide sequence: TGTGCCAGCAGCCCCCAACCGGGACAGACTTCGGGAGAGCAGTACTTC. Translating it yields CASSPQPGQTSGEQYF.

The chain's CDR3 is CASSPLRGVVTGELFF. CDR3 nucleotides: TGTGCCAGCAGCCCCCTCCGGGGAGTGGTAACCGGGGAGCTGTTTTTT. The chain links TRBV4-2 to TRBJ2-2, with D possibly TRBD2 on 5 matching bases. Germline V CDR1 and CDR2: LGHNA, YNFKEQ. The CDR3 has 16 residues. V lost 4 bases and J lost 5, with 17 bases in between.